This TCR beta chain is from a study of Ad26.COV2.S vaccination and SARS-CoV-2 variants. Using immunoSEQ multiplex PCR, the repertoire was profiled, and TCRdb retains in-frame clones only, with some absent. Found here are 500,000 or so clones, approximately 90% of them singletons; the top ten hold roughly 13%. The germline V gene has CDR1 SGDLS and CDR2 YYNGEE. The CDR3 sequence is 15 residues long. V was cut by 2 bases and J by 0 bases, with 9 bases left in between. Noted treatment: around 19 received Ad26.COV2.S at low or high dose, single or two shots; several received placebo; per-sample allocation not given. Day 63 after the first injection of vaccine or placebo was the sampling time.

This receptor was identified in a person between 18 and 65 years old who received the Ad26.COV2.S COVID-19 vaccine or a placebo. The specimen was peripheral blood, collected in a trial of Ad26.COV2.S vaccine versus placebo. This chain joins TRBV9 and TRBJ1-3; no firm D call. The CDR3, as DNA: TGTGCCAGCAGCGTTACAGCCAACTCTGGAAACACCATATATTTT. It encodes CASSVTANSGNTIYF.